One sample yielded the 15 T cell receptor beta chains listed below, sequenced in a study of blood T cell repertoires in COVID-19. Produced via immunoSEQ multiplex PCR; TCRdb's table is partial and in-frame only. The sample includes just under 350,000 clones, approximately 90% seen only once; the top ten take roughly 3%. The sequencing input was peripheral blood. The receptors were sampled from a woman under 30 who had recovered from COVID-19.

This rearrangement joins TRBV4-1 to TRBJ2-1; 7 nucleotides match TRBD2. The CDR3 loop spans 11 amino acids. V trimming: 1 base; J trimming: 12 bases; junction bases outside the gene matches: 0. Germline CDR1 reads MGHRA; CDR2 reads YSYEKL. For the CDR3, the DNA is TGCGCCAGCAGCCAAGCGGGGGGGCAGTTCTTC. Translated: CASSQAGGQFF.

The V call is TRBV2, the J call TRBJ2-3, with TRBD2 identical over 10 bases. The length of the CDR3 is 14 residues. Germline V gene data show CDR1 as SNHLY and CDR2 as FYNNEI. V lost 10 bases and J lost 4; bases outside the gene matches: 8. Written as DNA, the CDR3 is TGTGCCACCCGAAGCGGGAGGGCCTCAGATACGCAGTATTTT. As protein: CATRSGRASDTQYF.

This sequence joins TRBV7-2 and TRBJ2-1; maybe TRBD1 (6 bases). In germline, CDR1 is SGHTA, CDR2 FQGNSA. The V end was cut by 2 bases, the J end by 11 bases, with 13 bases between. The CDR3 is 13 amino acids. CDR3 protein: CASSLPRGSKQFF. CDR3 nucleotides: TGTGCCAGCAGCTTACCCAGGGGTTCGAAGCAGTTCTTC.

This chain connects TRBV24-1 to TRBJ1-1; a weak D match, TRBD1 (5 bases). V was shortened by 7 bases and J by 1 base, with 12 bases between the two germline ends. Germline V gene data show CDR1 as KGHDR and CDR2 as SFDVKD. The CDR3 is made up of 14 amino acids. DNA of the CDR3: TGTGCCACCAGGCGATCCGGGGGGAACACTGAAGCTTTCTTT. The encoded protein is CATRRSGGNTEAFF.

This clone came up a few times. The CDR3 DNA follows: TGTGCCAGCACCTCCTTCCATTCACCCCTCCACTTT. Translation: CASTSFHSPLHF. This sequence joins TRBV5-6 and TRBJ1-6; D gene ambiguous. Germline CDR1 and CDR2: SGHDT and YYEEEE. Trimming removed 6 bases from V and 8 bases from J, with 9 bases in between. The CDR3 spans 12 residues.

The rearrangement links TRBV5-4 to TRBJ2-3; 12 nucleotides match TRBD1. Germline V CDR1 and CDR2: SGHNT, YYREEE (reference sequence). V shed 3 bases and J 4 bases; nucleotides not matched to a gene: 6. The CDR3 covers 16 residues. This CDR3 is CASSSYGTGGADTQYF. The CDR3 nucleotides are TGTGCCAGCAGCTCCTACGGGACAGGGGGCGCAGATACGCAGTATTTT. The full variable domain, its missing parts supplied by reference TRBV5-4 and TRBJ2-3, is ETGVTQSPTHLIKTRGQQVTLRCSSQSGHNTVSWYQQALGQGPQFIFQYYREEENGRGNFPPRFSGLQFPNYSSELNVNALELDDSALYLCASSSYGTGGADTQYFGPGTRLTVL.

The CDR3 DNA sequence: TGTGCCACCAGTGACCCCTCGGACAGGGCCTACAATGAGCAGTTCTTC. Its protein product is CATSDPSDRAYNEQFF. The gene calls are TRBV24-1 and TRBJ2-1; 8 positions agree with TRBD1. V shed 4 bases, J shed 2 bases, and the junction held 6 bases outside the gene matches. Per germline, CDR1 KGHDR and CDR2 SFDVKD. The CDR3 has 16 amino acids.

This sequence joins TRBV7-8 and TRBJ1-1; D unresolved. The CDR3 runs to 11 residues. V lost 5 bases and J 5 bases, leaving 6 bases between the germline ends. From germline, CDR1 is SGHVS and CDR2 FQNEAQ. CDR3 amino acids: CASSPGTEAFF. CDR3 bases: TGTGCCAGCAGCCCCGGGACTGAAGCTTTCTTT.

This clone was counted between two and nine times. The chain employs TRBV27 and TRBJ2-7, with a weak D call TRBD2 (6 bases). V was shortened by 5 bases and J by 5 bases, with 16 bases between the two germline ends. Germline CDR1 and CDR2: MNHEY and SMNVEV (reference sequence). The CDR3 has 14 residues. CDR3 in amino acids: CASSPGTLTNEQYV. Written as DNA, the CDR3 is TGTGCCAGCAGTCCAGGGACTTTAACGAACGAGCAGTACGTC.

The count of this clone is one. The CDR3 DNA sequence: TGTGCCAGCAGTCTGGACAAGGGTGGGTGGAACACTGAAGCTTTCTTT. Translating gives CASSLDKGGWNTEAFF. The gene calls are TRBV27 and TRBJ1-1; tentative D call: TRBD1 (5 bases). The V end lost 5 bases, the J end lost 1 base, and 17 bases lay between the germline ends. The germline gives CDR1 MNHEY, CDR2 SMNVEV (reference sequence). This CDR3 is built from 16 residues.

The chain is built from TRBV6-5 and TRBJ1-3; D is undetermined. V lost 2 bases to trimming and J lost 0 bases, with 8 bases between them. Per the germline V gene, CDR1 is MNHEY and CDR2 is SVGAGI. The CDR3 sequence is 15 residues long. The CDR3 loop is CASSYRLPSGNTIYF. The CDR3 nucleotides are TGTGCCAGCAGTTACCGGTTACCCTCTGGAAACACCATATATTTT.

Notes on this clone: Other DNA sequences in this sample translate to the same CDR3. The chain uses TRBV5-1 and TRBJ2-5, with 11 bases fitting TRBD1. Germline CDR1 SGHRS, CDR2 YFSETQ. After removal of 0 bases from V and 2 bases from J, the junction contained 3 bases not matched to a gene. This CDR3 region has 16 residues. The CDR3 loop reads CASSLAGTGGQETQYF. The CDR3 DNA reads TGCGCCAGCAGCTTGGCCGGGACAGGGGGTCAAGAGACCCAGTACTTC. The whole variable domain, filled in from reference TRBV5-1 and TRBJ2-5, reads KAGVTQTPRYLIKTRGQQVTLSCSPISGHRSVSWYQQTPGQGLQFLFEYFSETQRNKGNFPGRFSGRQFSNSRSEMNVSTLELGDSALYLCASSLAGTGGQETQYFGPGTRLLVL.

CDR3 region: CAISEIAGTQPQHF. The DNA for the CDR3 is TGTGCCATCAGTGAGATAGCAGGGACACAGCCCCAGCATTTT. The V gene is TRBV10-3, the J gene TRBJ1-5, with TRBD1 as a possible D gene (6 bases). Germline V gene data show CDR1 as ENHRY and CDR2 as SYGVKD. The ends were cut back, 2 bases at V and 7 bases at J, with 12 bases in the middle. The CDR3 runs to 14 residues.

V and J are TRBV11-3 and TRBJ1-1; 7 positions agree with TRBD1. The CDR3 consists of 14 residues. The junction had 11 bases not matched to a gene; V was cut back by 6 bases and J by 7 bases. Germline V gene data show CDR1 as SGHNT and CDR2 as YENEEA. The CDR3 nucleotides read TGTGCCAGCAGGCAGCAGGGGGACCTCGGTGAAGCTTTCTTT. Translating it yields CASRQQGDLGEAFF.

The V and J genes are TRBV9 and TRBJ2-1, with 7 bases matching TRBD1. The V and J ends lost 7 bases and 6 bases, in that order; junction bases with no gene match: 13. This CDR3 has 15 amino acids. The germline CDR1 and CDR2 sequences are SGDLS and YYNGEE. The CDR3 here is CASGQSGTEGNEQFF. The CDR3 region has the DNA TGTGCCAGCGGCCAATCCGGGACAGAGGGCAATGAGCAGTTCTTC.